These 27 T cell receptor beta chains were sequenced from one sample in a study of shared clonotypes between healthy human individuals. The table came from immunoSEQ multiplex PCR; TCRdb's copy has only in-frame clones and leaves some out. The sample lists around 2,100,000 clones, just under 95% occurring once. Naive CD8 cells, CD45RO-negative and positively selected for CCR7, excluded terminally differentiated effector memory CD45RA+ cells. Sequenced material: naive CD8+ T cells sorted from blood. Every receptor here comes from a man between 18 and 35 years old in good health.

Of note for this clone: Other DNA sequences in the same sample also yield this CDR3. In nucleotides, the CDR3 is TGTGCCAGCAGCCCCGACAGGGCCCACGAGCAGTACTTC. It specifies CASSPDRAHEQYF. The chain recombines TRBV9 with TRBJ2-7, with 7 positions matching TRBD1. The CDR3 is made up of 13 amino acids. Germline CDR1 and CDR2: SGDLS and YYNGEE. Trimming took 4 bases from V and 5 from J; bases not matched to a gene: 6.

The count of this clone is one. The rearrangement joins TRBV15 to TRBJ2-1; D call uncertain. V was pared by 0 bases and J by 4 bases, with 7 bases between. This CDR3 has 14 amino acids. Germline V gene sequence: CDR1 LNHNV, CDR2 YYDKDF (reference sequence). CDR3 loop: CATSRDLEYNEQFF. The CDR3 nucleotides are TGTGCCACCAGCAGAGATCTGGAGTACAATGAGCAGTTCTTC.

The chain couples TRBV5-4 to TRBJ1-5; possible D gene TRBD1, 6 bases. CDR1 SGHNT and CDR2 YYREEE come from the germline V gene (reference sequence). CDR3 length: 14 amino acids. Trimming pared 5 bases from V and 1 base from J, leaving 10 bases between. The DNA for the CDR3 is TGTGCCAGCAGTTCAGGGGCGAGCAATCAGCCCCAGCATTTT. Translating it yields CASSSGASNQPQHF.

V is TRBV4-1 and J is TRBJ2-7; 8 bases are shared with TRBD1. Germline loops: CDR1 MGHRA, CDR2 YSYEKL. Losses at the gene ends were 3 bases for V and 5 bases for J; bases not matched to a gene: 6. The CDR3 consists of 14 residues. CDR3 in DNA: TGCGCCAGCAGCCACGGACAGGGCTTAAACGAGCAGTACTTC. Amino acid sequence: CASSHGQGLNEQYF.

This chain joins TRBV11-2 and TRBJ2-7; D is unresolved. This CDR3 has 12 amino acids. The V gene's germline CDR1 is SGHAT and CDR2 FQNNGV. The germline V and J ends were trimmed by 2 bases and 3 bases, with 5 bases remaining between them. In DNA form, the CDR3 reads TGTGCCAGCAGCTTAAACATCTACGAGCAGTACTTC. This sequence encodes CASSLNIYEQYF. The full variable domain, completed using reference TRBV11-2 and TRBJ2-7, is EAGVAQSPRYKIIEKRQSVAFWCNPISGHATLYWYQQILGQGPKLLIQFQNNGVVDDSQLPKDRFSAERLKGVDSTLKIQPAKLEDSAVYLCASSLNIYEQYFGPGTRLTVT.

The rearrangement links TRBV30 to TRBJ1-5, with 12 nucleotides matching TRBD1. V was pared by 2 bases and J by 6 bases, with 2 bases of the junction left unmatched. There are 14 residues in the CDR3. Germline V gene sequence: CDR1 GTSNPN, CDR2 SVGIG (reference sequence). The CDR3 here is CAWSTGQGAQPQHF. As DNA, the CDR3 is TGTGCCTGGAGTACGGGACAGGGGGCTCAGCCCCAGCATTTT.

The chain links TRBV6-1 to TRBJ2-6; 10 bases line up with TRBD1. Trimming removed 4 bases from V and 0 bases from J; junction bases left unmatched: 9. This CDR3 has 19 residues. Germline lookup yields CDR1 MNHNS and CDR2 SASEGT. CDR3 residues: CASSAPGTGVPSGANVLTF. The CDR3 nucleotides read TGTGCCAGCAGTGCACCCGGGACAGGGGTTCCCTCTGGGGCCAACGTCCTGACTTTC.

The chain recombines TRBV28 with TRBJ2-7; TRBD1 matches 10 bases. This CDR3 has 18 residues. Germline V gene data show CDR1 as MDHEN and CDR2 as SYDVKM. V gave up 5 bases and J gave up 0 bases; unmatched junction bases: 13. The DNA for the CDR3 is TGTGCCAGCAGTCCTCGGGACAGGGGCTACGCCAGCTCCTACGAGCAGTACTTC. Translated: CASSPRDRGYASSYEQYF. The whole variable domain, remainder taken from reference TRBV28 and TRBJ2-7, is DVKVTQSSRYLVKRTGEKVFLECVQDMDHENMFWYRQDPGLGLRLIYFSYDVKMKEKGDIPEGYSVSREKKERFSLILESASTNQTSMYLCASSPRDRGYASSYEQYFGPGTRLTVT.

The J gene is TRBJ2-7, the V gene TRBV15; D gene unclear. Germline CDR1 is LNHNV and CDR2 is YYDKDF (reference sequence). The CDR3 is made up of 13 amino acids. V shed 1 base and J shed 5 bases, with 9 bases lying between them. The CDR3 DNA reads TGTGCCACCAGCAGAGTTGCCGAGGACGAGCAGTACTTC. Protein product: CATSRVAEDEQYF.

The gene calls are TRBV5-6 and TRBJ2-1; D possibly corresponds to TRBD1 (6 bases). The germline gives CDR1 SGHDT, CDR2 YYEEEE. The CDR3 sequence is 16 residues long. Deletions cut 3 bases from V and 2 bases from J, with 15 bases between. The CDR3 DNA is TGTGCCAGCAGCTCAGCCACTGGGGGCGCCTACAATGAGCAGTTCTTC. Its protein product is CASSSATGGAYNEQFF.

The genes are TRBV25-1 and TRBJ2-1; D gene unclear. The ends were cut back, 2 bases at V and 5 bases at J, with 10 bases in the middle. CDR1 MGHDK and CDR2 SYGVNS come from the germline V gene. The CDR3 covers 14 residues. CDR3 residues: CASSEVGRDNEQFF. In DNA, the CDR3 is TGTGCCAGCAGTGAAGTAGGCCGCGACAATGAGCAGTTCTTC.

V gene TRBV10-1 combines with J gene TRBJ2-7, with TRBD2 identical over 8 bases. The trim removed 3 bases at V and 5 bases at J, leaving 9 bases unmatched. This CDR3 contains 15 residues. CDR1 is WNHNN, CDR2 SYGVQD, per germline (reference sequence). CDR3 in DNA: TGCGCCAGCAGTGACCCAGCGGGAGATAGGGACGAGCAGTACTTC. Translated, it gives CASSDPAGDRDEQYF.

This chain uses TRBV19 with TRBJ2-5, with no clear D. The CDR3 length is 14 residues. CDR1 is LNHDA, CDR2 SQIVND, per germline (reference sequence). The germline V and J ends were trimmed by 3 bases and 4 bases, with 12 bases remaining between them. The CDR3 loop reads CASSIDYRPETQYF. DNA of the CDR3: TGTGCCAGTAGTATTGATTACAGACCAGAGACCCAGTACTTC.

This rearrangement joins TRBV21-1 to TRBJ2-1; the D call in the table, TRBD1, was not verified against the DNA. TRBV21-1 is a listed pseudogene. This CDR3 is built from 13 residues. The DNA for the CDR3 is TGTGCCAGCGAGAGGGACAGGGTTGGTGAGCAGTTCTTC. This translates into CASERDRVGEQFF.

This chain uses TRBV4-1 with TRBJ2-1, with no clear D. The V end was cut by 1 base, the J end by 15 bases, with 16 bases between. This CDR3 spans 13 amino acids. CDR1 MGHRA and CDR2 YSYEKL come from the germline V gene. DNA of the CDR3: TGCGCCAGCAGCCAAGGAGGCCGGCCTAGGGTGTTCTTC. Residues: CASSQGGRPRVFF.

The V call is TRBV5-1, the J call TRBJ2-2; unclear D gene. The V end lost 6 bases, the J end lost 2 bases, and 8 bases lay between the germline ends. Germline V CDR1 and CDR2: SGHRS, YFSETQ. The CDR3 runs to 13 residues. The CDR3 sequence: CASTRPNTGELFF. The CDR3 bases are TGCGCCAGCACCAGACCCAACACCGGGGAGCTGTTTTTT.

This sequence joins TRBV6-1 and TRBJ2-7; TRBD2 matches 7 bases. CDR1 and CDR2 from the germline V gene are MNHNS and SASEGT. The CDR3 covers 14 residues. With 6 bases clipped from V and 1 base from J, the junction kept 6 bases outside the gene matches. CDR3 in DNA: TGTGCCAGCAGCCACCCGGGGGGATCCTACGAGCAGTACTTC. Amino acid sequence: CASSHPGGSYEQYF.

The chain couples TRBV7-9 to TRBJ1-1; tentative D call: TRBD1 (5 bases). This CDR3 is 16 amino acids long. The V gene lost 5 bases and the J gene lost 10 bases, with 26 bases spanning the gap. Germline loops: CDR1 SEHNR, CDR2 FQNEAQ (reference sequence). Here the CDR3 DNA reads TGTGCCAGCAGCATCGGACAATTCGATAGTCTGAAGGGAGCTTTCTTT. This sequence encodes CASSIGQFDSLKGAFF.

The chain uses TRBV5-4 and TRBJ2-7, with TRBD1 as a possible D gene (6 bases). This CDR3 comprises 14 residues. Germline values: CDR1 SGHNT, CDR2 YYREEE (reference sequence). Trimming pared 4 bases from V and 3 bases from J, leaving 14 bases between. Here the CDR3 DNA reads TGTGCCAGCAGCGTAACAGGGCTAGTCTACGAGCAGTACTTC. Translating it yields CASSVTGLVYEQYF.

On this clone itself: Within the sample, other DNA sequences also encode this same CDR3. The chain uses TRBV27 and TRBJ2-7; 11 bases are shared with TRBD2. Trimming removed 3 bases from V and 4 bases from J; junction bases left unmatched: 2. This CDR3 has 14 amino acids. Germline V gives CDR1 MNHEY, CDR2 SMNVEV (reference sequence). The CDR3 sequence: CASSLGLADYEQYF. CDR3 coding DNA: TGTGCCAGCAGTTTGGGACTAGCGGATTACGAGCAGTACTTC.

Of note for this clone: Additional DNA sequences in this sample encode the identical CDR3. This chain uses TRBV14 with TRBJ1-5, with D perhaps matching TRBD1 (5 bases). V was clipped by 3 bases and J by 4 bases, with 10 bases between them. This CDR3 is 14 amino acids long. Per germline, CDR1 SGHDN and CDR2 FVKESK. The CDR3 sequence: CASSQGEGNQPQHF. CDR3 coding DNA: TGTGCCAGCAGCCAGGGAGAGGGGAATCAGCCCCAGCATTTT.

The chain combines TRBV27 with TRBJ1-6, with a possible D match to TRBD1 (5 bases). This CDR3 has 14 amino acids. V was shortened by 7 bases and J by 10 bases, with 17 bases between the two germline ends. Germline lookup yields CDR1 MNHEY and CDR2 SMNVEV (reference sequence). The CDR3 spells CASTTVGGGSPLHF. CDR3 nucleotides: TGTGCCAGCACCACAGTCGGGGGGGGGTCACCCCTCCACTTT.

The V gene is TRBV30, the J gene TRBJ2-7; D might be TRBD1 or TRBD2, each matching 5 bases. Trimming removed 4 bases from V and 1 base from J, with 11 bases in between. Germline lookup yields CDR1 GTSNPN and CDR2 SVGIG (reference sequence). The CDR3 sequence is 13 residues long. As DNA, the CDR3 is TGTGCCTGGATCGGGGACCGATCCTACGAGCAGTACTTC. Its translation is CAWIGDRSYEQYF.

This clone was detected only a few times. The V and J genes are TRBV7-2 and TRBJ1-5; D may be TRBD1 (5 bases). This CDR3 has 13 amino acids. In germline, CDR1 is SGHTA, CDR2 FQGNSA. V lost 2 bases and J lost 5, with 7 bases in between. The CDR3 reads CASSLRGYQPQHF. The CDR3 DNA is TGTGCCAGCAGCTTAAGGGGCTATCAGCCCCAGCATTTT.

DNA of the CDR3: TGCGCCAGCAGTCAATTCCACGTTGACAGGGGGCGCCGCTACACCTTC. It translates to CASSQFHVDRGRRYTF. The chain links TRBV23-1 to TRBJ1-2; 10 nucleotides line up with TRBD1. TRBV23-1 qualifies as an ORF whose function is uncertain. The CDR3 totals 16 residues. The trim removed 1 base at V and 9 bases at J, leaving 11 bases unmatched.

This chain joins TRBV28 and TRBJ2-7, with D uncertain. The CDR3 runs 16 residues. CDR1 MDHEN and CDR2 SYDVKM come from the germline V gene. Trimming removed 8 bases from V and 4 bases from J, with 24 bases in between. As DNA, the CDR3 is TGTGCCAGCGAACCACCAGCTGGCGAGAGAGATTACGAGCAGTACTTC. Its protein product is CASEPPAGERDYEQYF.

The J gene is TRBJ2-7, the V gene TRBV13; D might be TRBD1 (6 bases). Per germline, CDR1 PRHDT and CDR2 FYEKMQ (reference sequence). Trimming removed 8 bases from V and 4 bases from J, with 15 bases in between. The CDR3 is 13 amino acids. The CDR3 nucleotides are TGTGCCAGCTCCGAGGGGGTGCGGTACGAGCAGTACTTC. Translation: CASSEGVRYEQYF.